Listed here are 5 T cell receptor beta chains from one sample, sequenced in a study of OX40 agonist ivuxolimab in advanced cancers. Clones were sequenced by immunoSEQ multiplex PCR, and TCRdb holds only the in-frame ones, with some missing. The sample includes roughly 81,000 clones, 88% of them seen just once. Sequencing used CD4+ or CD8+ T cells sorted from blood, obtained in a trial of the OX40 agonist ivuxolimab. The source is an adult with an advanced solid tumor such as melanoma, head and neck, liver or kidney cancer.

This clone was detected once. The rearrangement uses TRBV6-6 and TRBJ2-7; tentative D call: TRBD1 (5 bases). V was pared by 2 bases and J by 2 bases, with 7 bases between. The CDR3 runs to 13 residues. Germline assignment: CDR1 MNHNY and CDR2 SVGAGI (reference sequence). The CDR3 nucleotides read TGTGCCAGCAGTTACCCAGGGACCTACGAGCAGTACTTC. It specifies CASSYPGTYEQYF.

The rearrangement links TRBV25-1 to TRBJ2-5, with TRBD2 as a possible D gene (7 bases). Germline CDR1 is MGHDK and CDR2 is SYGVNS. V lost 4 bases to trimming and J lost 6 bases, with 21 bases between them. The CDR3 is 16 residues long. The CDR3 loop reads CASSALAEGGFKTQYF. The CDR3 region has the DNA TGTGCCAGCAGTGCTTTAGCTGAGGGGGGGTTCAAGACCCAGTACTTC. The complete variable domain, with remaining parts taken from reference TRBV25-1 and TRBJ2-5, reads EADIYQTPRYLVIGTGKKITLECSQTMGHDKMYWYQQDPGMELHLIHYSYGVNSTEKGDLSSESTVSRIRTEHFPLTLESARPSHTSQYLCASSALAEGGFKTQYFGPGTRLLVL.

This chain connects TRBV9 to TRBJ2-5; no definite D call. Trimming pared 0 bases from V and 2 bases from J, leaving 8 bases between. The CDR3 length is 14 residues. Germline V gene sequence: CDR1 SGDLS, CDR2 YYNGEE. Written as DNA, the CDR3 is TGTGCCAGCAGCGTAGTGGGGTCTCAAGAGACCCAGTACTTC. Translated: CASSVVGSQETQYF.

The CDR3: CASSSPRGSAGGGNEQFF. The CDR3 region has the DNA TGTGCCAGCAGCTCCCCCCGGGGGTCAGCGGGGGGGGGTAATGAGCAGTTCTTC. The chain is built from TRBV9 and TRBJ2-1; 10 nucleotides line up with TRBD2. CDR3 size: 18 residues. The V segment lost 4 bases and the J segment 7 bases; nucleotides outside the gene matches: 17. The germline CDR1 and CDR2 sequences are SGDLS and YYNGEE.

This chain joins TRBV19 and TRBJ1-4, with 12 bases matching TRBD1. This CDR3 has 16 amino acids. V shed 6 bases and J 10 bases; nucleotides not matched to a gene: 12. CDR1 is LNHDA and CDR2 is SQIVND in the germline V gene (reference sequence). CDR3 protein: CASSLEGDRGRRKLFF. CDR3 bases: TGTGCCAGTAGCCTGGAGGGGGACAGGGGGCGGAGAAAACTGTTTTTT.